The clone carrying this TCR beta chain was recorded many times. What it recognizes is unknown. V gave up 0 bases and J gave up 4 bases; unmatched junction bases: 2. The length of the CDR3 is 14 residues. Germline V gives CDR1 SGHTA, CDR2 FQGNSA. The record originates from a study of regulatory T cells in long-lasting Graves disease. Study-wide background: New Graves' disease cases had less than 3 months of antithyroid drugs. Overall study results and limits: Persistent Graves' patients had lower TCR diversity than newly diagnosed ones.

CDR3-region Arm-PCR and iRepertoire HTBI primers produced the TCR beta libraries. TCRdb reprocessed the multiplex PCR reads with MiXCR, giving one entry per CDR3 protein. The sample has 300,000 to 400,000 distinct CDR3 sequences, 15% to 17% seen once. Time point defined: newly diagnosed GD, antithyroid drugs for less than 3 months. PBMC-derived RNA was used for the TCR library. The sequence was obtained from a female donor with Graves disease. This material consisted of peripheral blood mononuclear cells (PBMCs), taken at new diagnosis, from a patient treated with antithyroid drugs. This chain uses TRBV7-2 with TRBJ1-1; 7 positions agree with TRBD1. CDR3 sequence: CASSLAQGGTEAFF. The CDR3, as DNA: TGTGCCAGCAGCTTAGCTCAGGGGGGCACTGAAGCTTTCTTT.